Listed here are 12 T cell receptor beta chains from one sample, sequenced in a study of shared clonotypes between healthy human individuals (dated by TCRdb to the early 2020s). Libraries were built with the immunoSEQ multiplex PCR assay. TCRdb retrieved this table from immuneACCESS and kept in-frame rearrangements only. Not all clones are present; in checked studies, unresolved V genes account for under half, and no reason is known for the remainder. In all, the sample holds approximately 2,000,000 clones, and 85% to 95% of those were seen once. Around 1.7% of the sample goes to the ten largest clones. CD8 naive samples consisted of CD45RO-negative cells that were positively selected for CCR7, yielding a CD45RA+CCR7+ population without TemRA cells. Sequencing was done on a sample of naive CD8+ T cells from PBMCs. The cell subset or site label on this specimen signifies: CD45RA+CCR7+. The receptor source for this set is a man aged 18 to 30 in good health. Some clones in this sample may be carry-over from other donors' samples.

V is TRBV10-3 and J is TRBJ2-2; 14 positions match TRBD2. V dropped 6 bases and J dropped 2; count of bases not matched to a gene: 2. The CDR3 totals 16 residues. The germline V gene has CDR1 ENHRY and CDR2 SYGVKD. The CDR3 DNA is TGTGCCATCAGAGGACTAGCGGGAGGTAACACCGGGGAGCTGTTTTTT. Translating gives CAIRGLAGGNTGELFF.

The chain combines TRBV19 with TRBJ2-4; TRBD1 matches at 8 bases. This CDR3 has 17 amino acids. The V segment lost 6 bases and the J segment 0 bases; nucleotides outside the gene matches: 10. Germline loops: CDR1 LNHDA, CDR2 SQIVND (reference sequence). CDR3 protein: CASSDRGLSVAKNIQYF. In DNA form, the CDR3 reads TGTGCCAGTAGCGACAGGGGTCTTAGTGTAGCCAAAAACATTCAGTACTTC. The full variable domain, with the rest looked up from reference TRBV19 and TRBJ2-4, is DGGITQSPKYLFRKEGQNVTLSCEQNLNHDAMYWYRQDPGQGLRLIYYSQIVNDFQKGDIAEGYSVSREKKESFPLTVTSAQKNPTAFYLCASSDRGLSVAKNIQYFGAGTRLSVL.

The chain uses TRBV9 and TRBJ1-4; tentative D call: TRBD1 (5 bases). V was pared by 3 bases and J by 8 bases, with 11 bases between. This CDR3 spans 13 amino acids. Germline CDR1 SGDLS, CDR2 YYNGEE. For the CDR3, the DNA is TGTGCCAGCAGCGCGACCCAGGGCGAAAAACTGTTTTTT. Its protein product is CASSATQGEKLFF. Full variable domain (rest looked up from reference TRBV9 and TRBJ1-4): DSGVTQTPKHLITATGQRVTLRCSPRSGDLSVYWYQQSLDQGLQFLIQYYNGEERAKGNILERFSAQQFPDLHSELNLSSLELGDSALYFCASSATQGEKLFFGSGTQLSVL.

CDR3: CASSLTTRETQYF. DNA for the CDR3: TGTGCCAGCAGTCTCACTACCCGGGAGACCCAGTACTTC. The chain carries TRBV28 and TRBJ2-5; D is unresolved. This CDR3 has 13 residues. Between the trimmed V and J ends, which lost 5 bases and 5 bases, there was a span of 12 bases. Germline assignment: CDR1 MDHEN and CDR2 SYDVKM.

The rearrangement uses TRBV19 and TRBJ1-2; D gene uncertain. The CDR3 spans 14 residues. Per the germline V gene, CDR1 is LNHDA and CDR2 is SQIVND (reference sequence). Trimming removed 5 bases from V and 6 bases from J, with 16 bases in between. CDR3 protein: CASSLQGGTNGYTF. The CDR3 nucleotides are TGTGCCAGTAGTCTTCAAGGTGGAACCAATGGCTACACCTTC.

This chain joins TRBV5-4 and TRBJ2-1; D is possibly TRBD1 or TRBD2 (6 bases each). The CDR3 runs to 12 residues. V lost 8 bases and J lost 5, with 11 bases in between. The germline V gene has CDR1 SGHNT and CDR2 YYREEE (reference sequence). In DNA form, the CDR3 reads TGTGCCAGTCGGGGGCCCGACAATGAGCAGTTCTTC. The encoded protein is CASRGPDNEQFF.

The gene calls are TRBV13 and TRBJ1-3, with 8 bases matching TRBD1. The CDR3 length is 18 residues. The V gene end was trimmed by 5 bases and the J gene end by 0 bases; junction bases not matched to a gene: 12. Germline V gene lookup returns CDR1 PRHDT and CDR2 FYEKMQ (reference sequence). In DNA, the CDR3 is TGTGCCAGCAGCCCACTCCGGGACAGGTCCTCCTCTGGAAACACCATATATTTT. Its protein is CASSPLRDRSSSGNTIYF.

The chain combines TRBV10-3 with TRBJ1-2; D remains ambiguous. CDR3 length equals 14 residues. V shed 3 bases and J shed 1 base, with 9 bases lying between them. Per the germline V gene, CDR1 is ENHRY and CDR2 is SYGVKD. The CDR3 sequence: CAISETEDNYGYTF. In DNA, the CDR3 is TGTGCCATCAGTGAAACGGAGGATAACTATGGCTACACCTTC.

The V call is TRBV10-3, the J call TRBJ1-5; TRBD1 agrees at 8 bases. V shed 0 bases, J shed 5 bases, and the junction held 0 bases outside the gene matches. Germline CDR1 and CDR2: ENHRY and SYGVKD. The CDR3 runs to 14 residues. The CDR3 region is CAISESTGDQPQHF. The CDR3 bases are TGTGCCATCAGTGAGTCGACAGGGGATCAGCCCCAGCATTTT.

The rearrangement links TRBV4-3 to TRBJ2-1, with 7 bases fitting TRBD2. The CDR3 contains 21 residues. V gave up 0 bases and J gave up 3 bases; unmatched junction bases: 20. Germline CDR1 LGHNA, CDR2 YSLEER. CDR3 loop: CASSQDLGWVEGGALYNEQFF. In nucleotides, the CDR3 is TGCGCCAGCAGCCAAGATTTAGGCTGGGTGGAGGGAGGGGCCCTCTACAATGAGCAGTTCTTC.

The rearrangement links TRBV16 to TRBJ2-5, with unresolved D. CDR1 is KGHSY, CDR2 FQNENV, per germline. V shed 2 bases and J shed 3 bases, with 10 bases lying between them. This CDR3 contains 14 residues. The CDR3 sequence is CASSQPDGKETQYF. The CDR3 DNA sequence: TGTGCCAGCAGCCAACCGGACGGCAAAGAGACCCAGTACTTC.

The chain carries TRBV2 and TRBJ2-1; 9 bases align to TRBD2. The CDR3 covers 14 residues. Germline values: CDR1 SNHLY, CDR2 FYNNEI. Germline trimming cut 8 bases from V and 6 bases from J; bases unmatched to any gene: 8. The CDR3 coding sequence is TGTGCCAGCGGATTCGGACTAGCGACCAATGAGCAGTTCTTC. Translation gives CASGFGLATNEQFF.